This TCR beta chain stems from a study of blood T cells in healthy people across ages. A sample-barcoded 5' primer and a J-beta primer mix were used in a second PCR of about 7 to 12 cycles. TCRdb processed the 5' RACE reads anew with MiXCR; each CDR3 protein has one entry. The table has 760,000 or so distinct CDR3 sequences, 20% to 25% seen once. CDR1 and CDR2 from the germline V gene are SEHNR and FQNEAQ (reference sequence). This CDR3 has 14 amino acids. These data were also reused for a study on T cells of mothers and their children.

The source material was blood. The chain carries TRBV7-9 and TRBJ2-5, with D tentatively TRBD1 or TRBD2 (6 bases each). Gene TRBJ2-7 matches the end of the DNA better, so the J call may be wrong. This TCR derives from a boy younger than 18 in good health. In nucleotides, the CDR3 is TGTGCCAGCAGCTTCGGGGGCGGTCGCTACGAGCAGTACTTC. Amino acid sequence: CASSFGGGRYEQYF.